One sample yielded the 19 T cell receptor beta chains listed below, sequenced in a study of blood T cell repertoires in COVID-19 (TCRdb year 2020). Libraries were built with the immunoSEQ multiplex PCR assay. TCRdb obtained this table from immuneACCESS and retained in-frame rearrangements with V and J assigned. These tables miss some clones; where compared with another copy, unresolved V genes account for less than half of the shortfall, and the remainder is unexplained. The sample records 150,000 to 200,000 clones, under 85% of which are singletons. The ten largest clones represent roughly 12% of the sample. The sample comprised PBMCs or T cells enriched from blood (not recorded which). These receptors were collected from a man aged 50 to 59 who had recovered from COVID-19.

V gene TRBV18 combines with J gene TRBJ2-4, with a tentative D call TRBD1 (7 bases). The CDR3 runs 19 residues. The germline V gene has CDR1 KGHSH and CDR2 LQKENI. The ends were cut back, 0 bases at V and 0 bases at J, with 18 bases in the middle. CDR3: CASSPPARGAILAKNIQYF. CDR3 nucleotides: TGTGCCAGCTCACCACCCGCCAGGGGGGCGATTCTAGCCAAAAACATTCAGTACTTC.

The V and J genes are TRBV19 and TRBJ1-2, with TRBD1 matching over 7 bases. The V gene end was trimmed by 8 bases and the J gene end by 4 bases; junction bases not matched to a gene: 13. Germline V gene data show CDR1 as LNHDA and CDR2 as SQIVND (reference sequence). There are 15 residues in the CDR3. Written as DNA, the CDR3 is TGTGCCAGTCAATACCTTTGGGACAGCCCCTATGGCTACACCTTC. This encodes CASQYLWDSPYGYTF.

The chain employs TRBV4-1 and TRBJ1-5, with TRBD1 matching 8 bases. V shed 0 bases and J 7 bases; nucleotides not matched to a gene: 8. The CDR3 extends over 16 amino acids. Germline loops: CDR1 MGHRA, CDR2 YSYEKL. The CDR3 loop is CASSQDQDRETQPQHF. As DNA, the CDR3 is TGCGCCAGCAGCCAAGATCAGGACAGGGAAACGCAGCCCCAGCATTTT.

V usage is TRBV5-4 and J usage is TRBJ1-1; D is unresolved. There are 14 residues in the CDR3. Germline values: CDR1 SGHNT, CDR2 YYREEE (reference sequence). The ends were cut back, 3 bases at V and 8 bases at J, with 17 bases in the middle. DNA for the CDR3: TGTGCCAGCAGCTGGAGGACTGAACCCGTAGAAGCTTTCTTT. It yields the protein CASSWRTEPVEAFF.

The gene calls are TRBV18 and TRBJ1-2; D might be TRBD1 (5 bases). The V end lost 1 base, the J end lost 0 bases, and 15 bases lay between the germline ends. Germline V gene data show CDR1 as KGHSH and CDR2 as LQKENI. The CDR3 is made up of 17 amino acids. CDR3 loop: CASSPRFKQVPNYGYTF. CDR3 DNA: TGTGCCAGCTCACCACGGTTTAAACAGGTTCCTAACTATGGCTACACCTTC.

The chain uses TRBV9 and TRBJ2-3; 9 positions agree with TRBD2. CDR3 length: 16 amino acids. Germline CDR1 and CDR2: SGDLS and YYNGEE. With 0 bases clipped from V and 2 bases from J, the junction kept 4 bases outside the gene matches. This CDR3 is CASSVAGGGATDTQYF. CDR3 DNA sequence: TGTGCCAGCAGCGTAGCCGGCGGGGGGGCCACAGATACGCAGTATTTT.

The chain joins TRBV18 to TRBJ2-1, with D hard to call. This CDR3 comprises 13 residues. Germline V lookup: CDR1 KGHSH, CDR2 LQKENI. V gave up 5 bases and J gave up 0 bases, with 5 bases separating them. The CDR3 region is CASSSFSYNEQFF. As DNA, the CDR3 is TGTGCCAGCTCATCATTCTCCTACAATGAGCAGTTCTTC. The full variable domain, rest sourced from reference TRBV18 and TRBJ2-1, is NAGVMQNPRHLVRRRGQEARLRCSPMKGHSHVYWYRQLPEEGLKFMVYLQKENIIDESGMPKERFSAEFPKEGPSILRIQQVVRGDSAAYFCASSSFSYNEQFFGPGTRLTVL.

J is TRBJ2-3 and V is TRBV7-2; TRBD2 matches at 12 bases. Germline CDR1 and CDR2: SGHTA and FQGNSA. V trimming: 8 bases; J trimming: 3 bases; junction bases outside the gene matches: 6. The CDR3 totals 15 residues. CDR3 DNA sequence: TGTGCCAGCTCCCTAGCGGGGGGGATAACAGATACGCAGTATTTT. It encodes CASSLAGGITDTQYF.

The chain uses TRBV5-4 and TRBJ2-1, with TRBD2 matching over 7 bases. The V gene end was trimmed by 4 bases and the J gene end by 9 bases; junction bases not matched to a gene: 7. The CDR3 loop spans 13 amino acids. The V gene's germline CDR1 is SGHNT and CDR2 YYREEE (reference sequence). The CDR3 spells CASSLPGGSEQFF. CDR3 DNA sequence: TGTGCCAGCAGCCTCCCGGGGGGAAGTGAGCAGTTCTTC.

The sample holds one count of this clone. V usage is TRBV6-5 and J usage is TRBJ1-2, with D perhaps matching TRBD1 (6 bases). The CDR3 extends over 12 amino acids. V was cut by 4 bases and J by 12 bases, with 15 bases left in between. In germline, CDR1 is MNHEY, CDR2 SVGAGI. The CDR3 loop is CASSSTDRRNTF. Here the CDR3 DNA reads TGTGCCAGCAGTTCAACCGACAGGAGAAACACCTTC.

J is TRBJ1-5 and V is TRBV2; a weak D match, TRBD1 (6 bases). The CDR3 loop spans 17 amino acids. From germline, CDR1 is SNHLY and CDR2 FYNNEI. With 6 bases removed from V and 0 bases from J, the gap between germline ends came to 18 bases. In nucleotides, the CDR3 is TGTGCCAGCAGCAGTTGGGGGCTAGGGAATAGCAATCAGCCCCAGCATTTT. Protein product: CASSSWGLGNSNQPQHF.

This clone showed up just once. The J gene is TRBJ1-1, the V gene TRBV12-3 or TRBV12-4, with D unclear. The CDR3 loop spans 13 amino acids. V lost 3 bases to trimming and J lost 2 bases, with 7 bases between them. The CDR3 bases are TGTGCCAGCAGTTTGGAGCGTAACACTGAAGCTTTCTTT. Translation gives CASSLERNTEAFF.

This sequence joins TRBV6-5 and TRBJ2-1; tentative D call: TRBD2 (5 bases). The germline V gene has CDR1 MNHEY and CDR2 SVGAGI. This CDR3 has 13 residues. The V end lost 7 bases, the J end lost 4 bases, and 11 bases lay between the germline ends. CDR3 protein: CASTRGGYNEQFF. The CDR3, as DNA: TGTGCCAGCACTCGAGGAGGTTACAATGAGCAGTTCTTC.

V usage is TRBV9 and J usage is TRBJ1-2; D unresolved. The V gene lost 0 bases and the J gene lost 5 bases, with 8 bases spanning the gap. Germline lookup yields CDR1 SGDLS and CDR2 YYNGEE. The CDR3 extends over 13 amino acids. CDR3 sequence: CASSVAAGYGYTF. The CDR3 DNA is TGTGCCAGCAGCGTAGCTGCGGGGTATGGCTACACCTTC.

This chain joins TRBV7-9 and TRBJ1-1; TRBD1 matches at 7 bases. With 5 bases clipped from V and 5 bases from J, the junction kept 8 bases outside the gene matches. Germline CDR1 SEHNR, CDR2 FQNEAQ (reference sequence). The CDR3 runs 14 residues. CDR3: CASSPTGYETEAFF. In DNA form, the CDR3 reads TGTGCCAGCAGCCCGACAGGGTATGAAACTGAAGCTTTCTTT. Looking up the rest from reference TRBV7-9 and TRBJ1-1 gives the full variable domain: DTGVSQNPRHKITKRGQNVTFRCDPISEHNRLYWYRQTLGQGPEFLTYFQNEAQLEKSRLLSDRFSAERPKGSFSTLEIQRTEQGDSAMYLCASSPTGYETEAFFGQGTRLTVV.

The chain recombines TRBV9 with TRBJ1-6, with TRBD1 identical over 8 bases. The CDR3 sequence is 13 residues long. Looked up from germline, CDR1 is SGDLS and CDR2 is YYNGEE. V shed 4 bases and J 11 bases; nucleotides not matched to a gene: 5. The CDR3 sequence: CASSPWTGTPLHF. The CDR3 nucleotides are TGTGCCAGCAGCCCCTGGACAGGGACACCCCTCCACTTT.

V usage is TRBV6-2 or TRBV6-3 and J usage is TRBJ1-2; D remains ambiguous. Deletions cut 5 bases from V and 2 bases from J, with 9 bases between. This CDR3 has 13 amino acids. Germline values: CDR1 MNHEY, CDR2 SVGEGT. The CDR3 protein is CASSQQENYGYTF. CDR3 DNA: TGTGCCAGCAGTCAACAAGAAAACTATGGCTACACCTTC.

Of note for this clone: At one boundary the junction diverges from the germline segment, which might be a read error. The V call is TRBV30, the J call TRBJ2-5; no firm D call. The CDR3 covers 11 residues. CDR1 is GTSNPN, CDR2 SVGIG, per germline (reference sequence). The CDR3 region is CALWSQETQYF. The CDR3, as DNA: TGCGCCCTATGGAGCCAAGAGACCCAGTACTTC.

The rearrangement joins TRBV11-3 to TRBJ2-7, with 9 bases identical to TRBD1. The CDR3 covers 15 residues. CDR1 is SGHNT and CDR2 is YENEEA in the germline V gene. Trimming at V came to 5 bases and at J to 4 bases, leaving 9 bases not matched to a gene. In nucleotides, the CDR3 is TGTGCCAGCAGCCTAACGGGACAGGGTCCTTACGAGCAGTACTTC. Amino acid sequence: CASSLTGQGPYEQYF. The full variable domain, rest sourced from reference TRBV11-3 and TRBJ2-7, is EAGVVQSPRYKIIEKKQPVAFWCNPISGHNTLYWYLQNLGQGPELLIRYENEEAVDDSQLPKDRFSAERLKGVDSTLKIQPAELGDSAVYLCASSLTGQGPYEQYFGPGTRLTVT.